This TCR beta chain comes out of a study of blood T cell repertoires in COVID-19. Using immunoSEQ multiplex PCR, the repertoire was profiled, and TCRdb retains in-frame clones only, with some absent. The sample has about 290,000 clones, about nine tenths seen once. Participants spanned ages about 18 to 100 years and resided in 20 to 25 US areas. The recovered donors of Cohort 3 showed two negative PCRs, clearance, or symptom resolution. Trimming cost V 0 bases and J 2 bases; bases outside gene matches: 1. Per the germline V gene, CDR1 is SGDLS and CDR2 is YYNGEE. The CDR3 runs 15 residues. This receptor was taken from a woman between 40 and 50 years old who had recovered from COVID-19. The chain links TRBV9 to TRBJ2-1, with TRBD2 identical over 8 bases. Input material: PBMCs or T cells enriched from blood (not recorded which). The CDR3 DNA is TGTGCCAGCAGCGTAGGAGCGGGAGCCTACAATGAGCAGTTCTTC. Residues: CASSVGAGAYNEQFF.